The clone carrying this T cell receptor beta chain occurred once. The sample is drawn from a study of blood T cell repertoires in COVID-19. TCRdb's copy holds only in-frame clones and misses some; the assay was immunoSEQ multiplex PCR. The sample contains roughly 340,000 clones, 89% of which appear only once. The V gene's germline CDR1 is LGHNT and CDR2 FRNRAP. The V gene lost 5 bases and the J gene lost 4 bases, with 8 bases spanning the gap. The CDR3 is made up of 13 amino acids. The sample consisted of peripheral blood. The clonotype was recovered from a young woman with COVID-19, enrolled during active disease. This chain connects TRBV12-5 to TRBJ2-2, with a tentative D call TRBD2 (5 bases). In nucleotides, the CDR3 is TGTGCTAGTGGTCTGCGGGCCACCGGGGAGCTGTTTTTT. As protein: CASGLRATGELFF.